What follows are 6 T cell receptor beta chains derived from one specimen sequenced in a study of T cell changes during pregnancy in multiple sclerosis. Assay: immunoSEQ multiplex PCR; the TCRdb copy retains only in-frame clones and omits some. This table holds 35,000 or so clones, more than 75% found once. The sequences come from peripheral blood, collected in the second trimester of pregnancy. Receptor source: a female donor in good health, enrolled as a control in a pregnancy study.

The V call is TRBV13, the J call TRBJ2-3, with D perhaps TRBD1 (6 bases). V gave up 2 bases and J gave up 6 bases, with 15 bases separating them. The CDR3 runs to 15 residues. CDR1 is PRHDT and CDR2 is FYEKMQ in the germline V gene (reference sequence). CDR3 sequence: CASSLRAGVRDTQYF. CDR3 sequence (DNA): TGTGCCAGCAGCTTAAGGGCAGGGGTCCGGGATACGCAGTATTTT.

The CDR3 region has the DNA TGTGCCAGCAGCTTAATGGGGGGGGACACAGATACGCAGTATTTT. Translating it yields CASSLMGGDTDTQYF. The chain joins TRBV7-3 to TRBJ2-3, with 7 bases that match TRBD2. The trim removed 1 base at V and 2 bases at J, leaving 3 bases unmatched. The CDR3 has 15 amino acids. Germline values: CDR1 SGHTA, CDR2 FQGTGA. The variable domain in full, completed from reference TRBV7-3 and TRBJ2-3, reads GAGVSQTPSNKVTEKGKYVELRCDPISGHTALYWYRQSLGQGPEFLIYFQGTGAADDSGLPNDRFFAVRPEGSVSTLKIQRTERGDSAVYLCASSLMGGDTDTQYFGPGTRLTVL.

This chain links TRBV2 with TRBJ2-1; D might be TRBD2 (6 bases). The CDR3 totals 13 residues. Germline V gene lookup returns CDR1 SNHLY and CDR2 FYNNEI. V was cut by 8 bases and J by 4 bases, with 12 bases left in between. The CDR3, as DNA: TGTGCCAGCGAAGGGGAGGATTACAATGAGCAGTTCTTC. Translating it yields CASEGEDYNEQFF.

This clone has just one count. The V gene is TRBV6-1, the J gene TRBJ1-1; D perhaps matches TRBD1 (6 bases). The CDR3 sequence is 15 residues long. Trimming shortened V by 3 bases and J by 8 bases, and 19 bases separated the two germline ends. Germline values: CDR1 MNHNS, CDR2 SASEGT. CDR3 bases: TGTGCCAGCAGTGATTTCGCCCCGGGACATCAGGAAGCTTTCTTT. Its translation: CASSDFAPGHQEAFF.

This clone appeared a single time. This sequence joins TRBV5-1 and TRBJ1-6; TRBD1 agrees at 7 bases. The CDR3 consists of 15 residues. Germline V gene lookup returns CDR1 SGHRS and CDR2 YFSETQ. V shed 0 bases and J 5 bases; nucleotides not matched to a gene: 2. The CDR3 DNA is TGCGCCAGCAGCTTGGGACAGGGAAATAATTCACCCCTCCACTTT. Protein sequence: CASSLGQGNNSPLHF.

The chain couples TRBV5-5 to TRBJ2-2; D remains unclear. The V end was cut by 4 bases, the J end by 5 bases, with 15 bases between. The CDR3 runs 15 residues. From germline, CDR1 is SGHKS and CDR2 YYEKEE (reference sequence). CDR3 sequence reads: CASSLVSQTTGELFF. In DNA, the CDR3 is TGTGCCAGCAGCCTGGTTTCGCAGACTACCGGGGAGCTGTTTTTT.